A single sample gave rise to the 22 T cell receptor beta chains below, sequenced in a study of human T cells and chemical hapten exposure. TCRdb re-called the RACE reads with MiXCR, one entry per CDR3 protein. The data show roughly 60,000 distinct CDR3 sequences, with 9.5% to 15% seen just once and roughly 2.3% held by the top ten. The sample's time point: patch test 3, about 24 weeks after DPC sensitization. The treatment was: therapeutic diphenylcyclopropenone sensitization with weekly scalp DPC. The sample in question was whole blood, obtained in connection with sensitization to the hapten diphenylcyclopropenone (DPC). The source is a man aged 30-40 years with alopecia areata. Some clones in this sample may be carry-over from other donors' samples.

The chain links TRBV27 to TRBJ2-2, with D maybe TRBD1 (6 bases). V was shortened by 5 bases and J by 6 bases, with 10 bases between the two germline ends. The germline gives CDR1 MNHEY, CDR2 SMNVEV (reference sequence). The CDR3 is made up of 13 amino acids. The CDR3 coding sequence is TGTGCCAGCAGTGTCAGACAGGCCGGGGAGCTGTTTTTT. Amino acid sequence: CASSVRQAGELFF.

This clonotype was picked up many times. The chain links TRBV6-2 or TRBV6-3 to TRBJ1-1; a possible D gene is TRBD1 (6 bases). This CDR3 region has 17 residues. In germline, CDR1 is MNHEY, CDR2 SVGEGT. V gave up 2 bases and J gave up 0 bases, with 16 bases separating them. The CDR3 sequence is CASSYGLKGEMNTEAFF. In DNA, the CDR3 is TGTGCCAGCAGTTACGGTCTAAAGGGGGAGATGAACACTGAAGCTTTCTTT.

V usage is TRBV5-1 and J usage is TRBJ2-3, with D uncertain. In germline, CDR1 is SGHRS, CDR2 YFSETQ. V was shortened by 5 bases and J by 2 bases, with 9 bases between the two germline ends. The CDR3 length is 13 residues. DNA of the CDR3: TGCGCCAGCAGATCAATAGTCACAGATACGCAGTATTTT. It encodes CASRSIVTDTQYF. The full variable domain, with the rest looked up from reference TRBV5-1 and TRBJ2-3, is KAGVTQTPRYLIKTRGQQVTLSCSPISGHRSVSWYQQTPGQGLQFLFEYFSETQRNKGNFPGRFSGRQFSNSRSEMNVSTLELGDSALYLCASRSIVTDTQYFGPGTRLTVL.

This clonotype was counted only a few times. CDR3 sequence reads: CASSVEDGGTEAFF. Written as DNA, the CDR3 is TGCGCCAGCAGCGTAGAGGACGGGGGTACTGAAGCTTTCTTT. This chain connects TRBV5-1 to TRBJ1-1; perhaps TRBD1 as D (5 bases). The CDR3 covers 14 residues. Germline V gene lookup returns CDR1 SGHRS and CDR2 YFSETQ. V lost 4 bases and J 5 bases, leaving 15 bases between the germline ends. The full variable domain, its missing parts supplied by reference TRBV5-1 and TRBJ1-1, is KAGVTQTPRYLIKTRGQQVTLSCSPISGHRSVSWYQQTPGQGLQFLFEYFSETQRNKGNFPGRFSGRQFSNSRSEMNVSTLELGDSALYLCASSVEDGGTEAFFGQGTRLTVV.

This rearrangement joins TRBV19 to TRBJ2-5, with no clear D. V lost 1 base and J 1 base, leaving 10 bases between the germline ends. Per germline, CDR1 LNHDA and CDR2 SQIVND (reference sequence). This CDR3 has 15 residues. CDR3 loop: CASSIGAATQETQYF. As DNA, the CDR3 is TGTGCCAGTAGTATAGGTGCAGCGACCCAAGAGACCCAGTACTTC.

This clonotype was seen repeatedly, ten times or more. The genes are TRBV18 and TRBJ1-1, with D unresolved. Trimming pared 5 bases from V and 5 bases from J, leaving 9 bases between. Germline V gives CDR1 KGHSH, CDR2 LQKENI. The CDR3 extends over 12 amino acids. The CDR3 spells CASSEERTEAFF. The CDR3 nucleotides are TGTGCCAGCTCAGAGGAGAGGACTGAAGCTTTCTTT.

The DNA of the CDR3 is TGCGCCAGCAGCAGCCGGGACTTGTCCTACGAGCAGTACTTC. This translates into CASSSRDLSYEQYF. The rearrangement joins TRBV5-1 to TRBJ2-7, with D possibly matching TRBD2 (6 bases). The V gene lost 4 bases and the J gene lost 1 base, with 12 bases spanning the gap. The CDR3 sequence is 14 residues long. Germline CDR1 is SGHRS and CDR2 is YFSETQ.

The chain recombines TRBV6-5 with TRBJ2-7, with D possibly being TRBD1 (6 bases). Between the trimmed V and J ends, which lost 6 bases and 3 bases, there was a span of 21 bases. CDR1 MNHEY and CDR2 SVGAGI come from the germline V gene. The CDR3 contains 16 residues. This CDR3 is CASSGPDRLNFYEQYF. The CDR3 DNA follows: TGTGCCAGCAGCGGACCTGACAGGTTAAACTTCTACGAGCAGTACTTC.

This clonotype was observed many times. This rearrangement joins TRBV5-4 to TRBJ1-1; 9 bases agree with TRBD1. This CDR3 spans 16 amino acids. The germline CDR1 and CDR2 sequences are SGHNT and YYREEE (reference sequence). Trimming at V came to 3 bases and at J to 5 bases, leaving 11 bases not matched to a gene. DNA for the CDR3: TGTGCCAGCAGCTGGGGTGGAGGACAGGGGTGGACTGAAGCTTTCTTT. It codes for CASSWGGGQGWTEAFF.

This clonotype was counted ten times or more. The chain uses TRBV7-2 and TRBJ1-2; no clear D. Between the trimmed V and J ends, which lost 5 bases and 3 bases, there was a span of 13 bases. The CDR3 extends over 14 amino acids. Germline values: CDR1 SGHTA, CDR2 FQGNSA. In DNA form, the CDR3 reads TGTGCCAGCAGCCGACCGCCTACCTACTATGGCTACACCTTC. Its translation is CASSRPPTYYGYTF.

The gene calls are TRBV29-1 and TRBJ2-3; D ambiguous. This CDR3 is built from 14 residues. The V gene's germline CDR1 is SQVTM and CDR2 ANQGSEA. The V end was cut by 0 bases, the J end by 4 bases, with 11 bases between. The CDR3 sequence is CSVEDQVVADTQYF. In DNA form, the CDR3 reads TGCAGCGTTGAAGATCAAGTTGTAGCAGATACGCAGTATTTT.

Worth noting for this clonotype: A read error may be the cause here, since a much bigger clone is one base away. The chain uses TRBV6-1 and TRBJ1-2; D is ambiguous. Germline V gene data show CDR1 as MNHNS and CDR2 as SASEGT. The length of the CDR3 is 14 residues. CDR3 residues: CANSEPGRGYGYTF. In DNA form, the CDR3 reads TGTGCCAACAGTGAACCAGGCCGCGGGTATGGCTACACCTTC.

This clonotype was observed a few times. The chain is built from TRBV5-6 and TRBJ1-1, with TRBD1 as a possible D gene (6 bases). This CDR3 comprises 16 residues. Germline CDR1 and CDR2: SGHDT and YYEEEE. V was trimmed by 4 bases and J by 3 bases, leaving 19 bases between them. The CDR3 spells CASSQPSYRGYTEAFF. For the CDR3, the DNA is TGTGCCAGCAGCCAACCGAGTTATAGGGGGTACACTGAAGCTTTCTTT.

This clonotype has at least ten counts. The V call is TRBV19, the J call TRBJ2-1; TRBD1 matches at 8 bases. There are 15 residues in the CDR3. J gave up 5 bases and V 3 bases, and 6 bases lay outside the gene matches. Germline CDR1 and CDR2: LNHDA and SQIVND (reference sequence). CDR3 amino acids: CASSIRGRLDNEQFF. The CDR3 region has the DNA TGTGCCAGTAGTATCAGGGGGCGGTTAGACAATGAGCAGTTCTTC.

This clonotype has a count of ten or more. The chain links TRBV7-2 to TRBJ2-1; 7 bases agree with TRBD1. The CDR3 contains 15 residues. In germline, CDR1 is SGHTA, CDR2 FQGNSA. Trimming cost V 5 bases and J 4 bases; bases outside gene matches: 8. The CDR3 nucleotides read TGTGCCAGCAGCCCCCCCGGGACAGCGTACAATGAGCAGTTCTTC. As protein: CASSPPGTAYNEQFF.

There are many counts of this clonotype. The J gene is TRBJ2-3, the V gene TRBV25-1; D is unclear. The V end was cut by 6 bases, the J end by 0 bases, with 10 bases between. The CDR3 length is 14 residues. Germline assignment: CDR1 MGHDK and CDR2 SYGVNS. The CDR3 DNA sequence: TGTGCCAGCAGCGCCAGCCTAAGCACAGATACGCAGTATTTT. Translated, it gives CASSASLSTDTQYF. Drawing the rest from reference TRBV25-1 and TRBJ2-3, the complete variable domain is EADIYQTPRYLVIGTGKKITLECSQTMGHDKMYWYQQDPGMELHLIHYSYGVNSTEKGDLSSESTVSRIRTEHFPLTLESARPSHTSQYLCASSASLSTDTQYFGPGTRLTVL.

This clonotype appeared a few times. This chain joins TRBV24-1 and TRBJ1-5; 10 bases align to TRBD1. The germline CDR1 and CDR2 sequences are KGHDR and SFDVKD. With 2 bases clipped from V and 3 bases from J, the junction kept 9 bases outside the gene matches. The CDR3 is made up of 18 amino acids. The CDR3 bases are TGTGCCACCAGTGATTCCCAAGGGACAGGGGACTTCAATCAGCCCCAGCATTTT. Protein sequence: CATSDSQGTGDFNQPQHF.

The CDR3 sequence is CASSLRGALTYNEQFF. CDR3 coding DNA: TGTGCCAGCAGCCTGAGGGGTGCACTGACCTACAATGAGCAGTTCTTC. The rearrangement links TRBV5-5 to TRBJ2-1; possibly TRBD1 or TRBD2 for D (5 bases each). Trimming shortened V by 4 bases and J by 2 bases, and 16 bases separated the two germline ends. From germline, CDR1 is SGHKS and CDR2 YYEKEE (reference sequence). There are 16 residues in the CDR3.

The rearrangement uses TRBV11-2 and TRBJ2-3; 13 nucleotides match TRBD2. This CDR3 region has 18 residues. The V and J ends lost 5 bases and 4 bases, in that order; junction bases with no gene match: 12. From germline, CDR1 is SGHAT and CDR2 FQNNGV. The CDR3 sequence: CASSRTSGGPRSPDTQYF. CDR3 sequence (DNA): TGTGCCAGCAGCCGGACTAGCGGGGGCCCCCGGTCCCCAGATACGCAGTATTTT.

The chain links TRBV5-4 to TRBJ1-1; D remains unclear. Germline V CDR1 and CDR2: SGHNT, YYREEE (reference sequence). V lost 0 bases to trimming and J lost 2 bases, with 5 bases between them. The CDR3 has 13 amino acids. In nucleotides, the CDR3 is TGTGCCAGCAGCTTGGACACAAACACTGAAGCTTTCTTT. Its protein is CASSLDTNTEAFF. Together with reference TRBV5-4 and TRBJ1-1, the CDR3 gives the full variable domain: ETGVTQSPTHLIKTRGQQVTLRCSSQSGHNTVSWYQQALGQGPQFIFQYYREEENGRGNFPPRFSGLQFPNYSSELNVNALELDDSALYLCASSLDTNTEAFFGQGTRLTVV.

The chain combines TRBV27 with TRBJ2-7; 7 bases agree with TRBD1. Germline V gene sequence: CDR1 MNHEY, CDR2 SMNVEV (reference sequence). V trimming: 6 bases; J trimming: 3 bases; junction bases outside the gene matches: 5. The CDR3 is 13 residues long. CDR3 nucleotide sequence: TGTGCCAGCAGCCCAGGGGGAAGCTACGAGCAGTACTTC. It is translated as CASSPGGSYEQYF.

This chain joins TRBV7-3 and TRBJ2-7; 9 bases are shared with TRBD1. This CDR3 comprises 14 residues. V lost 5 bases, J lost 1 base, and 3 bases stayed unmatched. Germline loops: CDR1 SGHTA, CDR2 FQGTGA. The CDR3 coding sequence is TGTGCCAGCAGCGCCGACAGGGGGTCCTACGAGCAGTACTTC. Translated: CASSADRGSYEQYF.